Sequencing of this T cell receptor beta chain was carried out in a study of blood T cell repertoires in COVID-19. The data were produced by immunoSEQ multiplex PCR, yet TCRdb's version contains in-frame clones alone and is incomplete. The profile shows around 260,000 clones, around 83% of them singletons. Germline CDR1 SGHNT, CDR2 YENEEA. The CDR3 covers 16 residues. The ends were cut back, 0 bases at V and 0 bases at J, with 9 bases in the middle. The rearrangement uses TRBV11-3 and TRBJ1-3; D remains ambiguous. Sequencing was done on a sample of peripheral blood. This sequence was found in a man in his late teens or twenties with active or convalescent COVID-19. The CDR3 DNA reads as TGTGCCAGCAGCTTAGACGGTTCTAACTCTGGAAACACCATATATTTT. Protein sequence: CASSLDGSNSGNTIYF.